This entry lists 14 T cell receptor beta chains sequenced from one sample in a study of OX40 agonist ivuxolimab in advanced cancers. The assay was immunoSEQ multiplex PCR, and TCRdb's table has in-frame clones only and misses some. The repertoire holds around 62,000 clones, with 75% to 85% as singletons. The sample in question was CD4+ or CD8+ T cells sorted from blood, obtained in a trial of the OX40 agonist ivuxolimab. Every receptor here comes from an adult with an advanced solid tumor such as melanoma, head and neck, liver or kidney cancer.

V usage is TRBV4-2 and J usage is TRBJ2-3, with 9 bases identical to TRBD2. This CDR3 has 18 amino acids. With 1 base clipped from V and 2 bases from J, the junction kept 10 bases outside the gene matches. Germline V lookup: CDR1 LGHNA, CDR2 YNFKEQ. The CDR3 is CASSQGLAGSSLTDTQYF. CDR3 nucleotides: TGTGCCAGCAGCCAAGGGCTAGCGGGGTCCTCCCTCACAGATACGCAGTATTTT.

The V call is TRBV10-3, the J call TRBJ1-6; possibly TRBD1 for D (6 bases). The germline V and J ends were trimmed by 6 bases and 8 bases, with 17 bases remaining between them. In germline, CDR1 is ENHRY, CDR2 SYGVKD. The length of the CDR3 is 15 residues. CDR3: CAISGGGQPDSPLHF. For the CDR3, the DNA is TGTGCCATCAGCGGGGGGGGGCAGCCGGATTCACCCCTCCACTTT.

The gene calls are TRBV29-1 and TRBJ2-5; D is unclear. The length of the CDR3 is 10 residues. The V end was cut by 3 bases, the J end by 5 bases, with 4 bases between. Germline CDR1 and CDR2: SQVTM and ANQGSEA. CDR3 residues: CSVDSETQYF. In DNA, the CDR3 is TGCAGCGTTGATTCGGAGACCCAGTACTTC.

The chain is built from TRBV19 and TRBJ1-1, with D possibly matching TRBD1 (6 bases). The CDR3 loop spans 15 amino acids. Germline V gives CDR1 LNHDA, CDR2 SQIVND (reference sequence). V was clipped by 4 bases and J by 4 bases, with 16 bases between them. The CDR3 spells CASSTLRGPLTEAFF. CDR3 bases: TGTGCCAGTAGTACCCTCCGGGGGCCCCTCACTGAAGCTTTCTTT.

V and J are TRBV11-2 and TRBJ1-4; a possible D gene is TRBD1 (5 bases). The CDR3 has 14 amino acids. The germline V gene has CDR1 SGHAT and CDR2 FQNNGV. V gave up 0 bases and J gave up 7 bases, with 9 bases separating them. The CDR3 region is CASSLDGRAEKLFF. DNA for the CDR3: TGTGCCAGCAGCTTAGACGGCAGGGCTGAAAAACTGTTTTTT.

The rearrangement links TRBV9 to TRBJ2-2; D remains unclear. The CDR3 contains 12 residues. Trimming left V 3 bases short and J 2 bases short, with 2 bases between. Germline V gene data show CDR1 as SGDLS and CDR2 as YYNGEE. Here the CDR3 reads CASSANTGELFF. CDR3 bases: TGTGCCAGCAGCGCCAACACCGGGGAGCTGTTTTTT.

This clone was observed a single time. The CDR3 loop reads CASSYSITGGSNEQFF. For the CDR3, the DNA is TGTGCCAGCAGTTACTCGATTACGGGGGGAAGCAATGAGCAGTTCTTC. The chain links TRBV6-5 to TRBJ2-1; 7 nucleotides agree with TRBD2. This CDR3 comprises 16 residues. Germline-derived CDR1 and CDR2 are MNHEY and SVGAGI. J lost 6 bases, V lost 0 bases, and 8 bases had no gene match.

V and J are TRBV18 and TRBJ2-7, with 8 bases matching TRBD2. The CDR3 totals 12 residues. Germline assignment: CDR1 KGHSH and CDR2 LQKENI. J was trimmed by 5 bases and V by 3 bases; bases with no gene match: 0. The CDR3 DNA reads TGTGCCAGCTCACCCGGGAGGGACGAGCAGTACTTC. This sequence encodes CASSPGRDEQYF.

Regarding this clone: The identical CDR3 is also encoded by other nucleotide sequences in the sample. The genes are TRBV5-1 and TRBJ1-2; D is perhaps TRBD1 (5 bases). Germline V CDR1 and CDR2: SGHRS, YFSETQ. This CDR3 spans 14 amino acids. V was pared by 0 bases and J by 8 bases, with 14 bases between. The CDR3 DNA sequence: TGCGCCAGCAGCTTGGGGCAGGGTGGGTACGGCTACACCTTC. Translation gives CASSLGQGGYGYTF.

The V call is TRBV6-5, the J call TRBJ2-3, with TRBD2 as a possible D gene (6 bases). There are 12 residues in the CDR3. Germline V CDR1 and CDR2: MNHEY, SVGAGI. V was trimmed by 10 bases and J by 8 bases, leaving 16 bases between them. CDR3 residues: CATGRKVGTQYF. DNA for the CDR3: TGTGCCACTGGGAGGAAGGTCGGTACGCAGTATTTT.

V gene TRBV19 combines with J gene TRBJ1-2; 9 nucleotides line up with TRBD1. The V gene end was trimmed by 5 bases and the J gene end by 4 bases; junction bases not matched to a gene: 8. CDR3 size: 15 residues. The V gene's germline CDR1 is LNHDA and CDR2 SQIVND (reference sequence). In nucleotides, the CDR3 is TGTGCCAGTAGTGCCCAACAGGGGGCGATCTATGGCTACACCTTC. It specifies CASSAQQGAIYGYTF.

The rearrangement joins TRBV10-3 to TRBJ2-7; possibly TRBD1 for D (5 bases). V lost 5 bases to trimming and J lost 2 bases, with 7 bases between them. Germline V lookup: CDR1 ENHRY, CDR2 SYGVKD. This CDR3 spans 12 amino acids. The CDR3 here is CAISRQPYEQYF. DNA for the CDR3: TGTGCCATCAGTCGACAGCCCTACGAGCAGTACTTC.

This chain links TRBV11-2 with TRBJ2-1, with D perhaps TRBD1 or TRBD2 (5 bases each). This CDR3 is 15 amino acids long. Germline values: CDR1 SGHAT, CDR2 FQNNGV. The V and J ends lost 7 bases and 6 bases respectively, with 19 bases between them. The CDR3 DNA reads TGTGCCAGCACCCAGAGGGGTGGAAAGGGCAATGAGCAGTTCTTC. Translating gives CASTQRGGKGNEQFF.

The J gene is TRBJ2-2, the V gene TRBV28; 9 bases align to TRBD1. Trimming cost V 5 bases and J 7 bases; bases outside gene matches: 2. There are 13 residues in the CDR3. The germline CDR1 and CDR2 sequences are MDHEN and SYDVKM. CDR3 protein: CASSRQGVGELFF. The CDR3 DNA follows: TGTGCCAGCAGTAGACAGGGGGTCGGGGAGCTGTTTTTT.